Sequencing of this TCR beta chain was carried out in a study of post-analysis software for immune sequencing data. Study overall: Some patients lacked subtype; others had relapsing-remitting, secondary progressive or progressive-relapsing disease. Study-wide findings and caveats: Comparison with controls showed significantly lower normalized Chao1 diversity in multiple sclerosis patients. Patients showed TRBV5-6, TRBV5-1 and TRBV20-1 among roughly five TRBV segments more frequent than in controls. By F measure, strong co-clustering occurred among samples prepared in the same batch.

Of note for this clonotype: Its antigen is undetermined.

This CDR3 spans 13 amino acids. CDR1 and CDR2 (germline): SQVTM, ANQGSEA. Trimming took off 2 bases at V and 4 bases at J, with 9 bases between the two ends. Prepared TCR beta cDNA libraries contained unique molecular identifiers. Input populations of roughly 0.95 to 10 million T cells gave rise to roughly 0.5 million cDNA molecules. One entry per CDR3 protein results from TCRdb running MiXCR on the PCR reads. The data contain 600,000 to 750,000 distinct CDR3 sequences, approximately 60% of them singletons. Sequenced material: blood. The receptor was derived from a girl aged 2 to 10 with multiple sclerosis. The J gene is TRBJ2-1, the V gene TRBV29-1; D not certain. The CDR3 coding sequence is TGCAGCGTTGAACGGACCGAGTACAATGAGCAGTTCTTC. As protein: CSVERTEYNEQFF.